The clone carrying this T cell receptor (beta chain) appeared once. The antigen is undetermined. The CDR3 extends over 16 amino acids. Germline loops: CDR1 MDHEN, CDR2 SYDVKM. V shed 3 bases and J 6 bases; nucleotides not matched to a gene: 9. The data stem from a study of cytomegalovirus exposure and HLA in healthy donors. Notes on the study in general: Rarity marked most TCR sequences, yet some public TCRs occurred in many donors. It was found in a later analysis that first-cohort TCR clusters tended to co-occur in the 130 or so validation repertoires. In vitro data verified a few CMV-associated chains as specific for CMV antigens.

TCRdb's table, derived via immunoSEQ multiplex PCR, lists solely in-frame clones and lacks some. The data hold 110,000 to 150,000 clones, with 70% to 90% observed a single time. Source material: PBMCs. This clonotype was sampled from a woman younger than 30 in good health and CMV-seropositive. The chain joins TRBV28 to TRBJ2-3; TRBD2 agrees at 10 bases. The CDR3 nucleotides read TGTGCCAGCAGTTTCTCTAGCGGGAGAGGGGTCGATACGCAGTATTTT. The encoded protein is CASSFSSGRGVDTQYF.